This TCR beta chain was captured by sequencing in a study of cytomegalovirus exposure and HLA in healthy donors. Only in-frame clones appear in the TCRdb table, and some are missing; sequencing was by immunoSEQ multiplex PCR. The sample has under 250,000 clones, around 87% seen once. V dropped 4 bases and J dropped 4; count of bases not matched to a gene: 6. The V gene's germline CDR1 is MNHEY and CDR2 SMNVEV (reference sequence). This CDR3 spans 14 amino acids. The sequence was obtained from a woman younger than 35 in good health and CMV-seropositive. This sequence joins TRBV27 and TRBJ2-7, with 8 bases that match TRBD2. The sequencing input was PBMCs. The CDR3 DNA sequence: TGTGCCAGCAGTTCGGCACTAGCGGAATACGAGCAGTACTTC. Its protein product is CASSSALAEYEQYF.